This T cell receptor beta chain originates from a study of response to subunit inactivated influenza vaccine. One entry per CDR3 protein results from TCRdb running MiXCR on the RT-PCR reads. In the table there are about 780,000 distinct CDR3 sequences, around 18% of which are singletons. About this clonotype: Antigen specificity is unknown.

Findings and limits, study-wide: Each seasonal influenza vaccination, the authors suggested, recruits few new T cells.

This TCR was sampled from a man aged 50-60 years who received an inactivated influenza vaccine. The sequencing here drew on PBMCs from blood, taken less than 6 days after vaccination.

The CDR3 DNA sequence: TGTGCCAGCAGCCCCGAGACAAGGGGCACCTACGAGCAGTACTTC. Translating gives CASSPETRGTYEQYF. The V gene is TRBV4-2, the J gene TRBJ2-7; D may be TRBD1 (5 bases). The germline gives CDR1 LGHNA, CDR2 YNFKEQ. Trimming pared 4 bases from V and 2 bases from J, leaving 15 bases between. The length of the CDR3 is 15 residues.